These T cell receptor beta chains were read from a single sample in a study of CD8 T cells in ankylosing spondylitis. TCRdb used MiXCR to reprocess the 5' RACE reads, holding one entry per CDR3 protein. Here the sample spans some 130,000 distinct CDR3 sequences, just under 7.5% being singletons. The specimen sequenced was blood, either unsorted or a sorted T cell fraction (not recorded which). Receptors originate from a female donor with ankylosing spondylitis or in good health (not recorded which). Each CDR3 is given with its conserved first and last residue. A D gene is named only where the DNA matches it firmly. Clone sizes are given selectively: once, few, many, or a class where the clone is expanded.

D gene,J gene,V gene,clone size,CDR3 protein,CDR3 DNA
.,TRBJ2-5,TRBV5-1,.,CASSSGQTQETQYF,TGCGCCAGCAGTTCCGGACAGACCCAAGAGACCCAGTACTTC
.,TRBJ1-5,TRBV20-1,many,CSATPRDTRYSNQPQHF,TGCAGTGCGACACCCAGGGACACAAGATATAGCAATCAGCCCCAGCATTTT
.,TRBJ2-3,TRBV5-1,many,CASSLDRGSAQYF,TGCGCCAGCAGCTTGGATCGGGGTAGCGCGCAGTATTTT
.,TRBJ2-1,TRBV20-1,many,CSARVSGRDRAKNIQFF,TGCAGTGCTAGAGTTTCGGGCAGGGACCGAGCCAAAAACATTCAGTTCTTC
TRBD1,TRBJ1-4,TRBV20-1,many,CSARPGTANEKLFF,TGCAGTGCTAGACCCGGGACAGCGAATGAAAAACTGTTTTTT
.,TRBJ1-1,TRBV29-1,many,CSAIDLGTEAFF,TGCAGCGCCATCGATTTGGGCACTGAAGCTTTCTTT
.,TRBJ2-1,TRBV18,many,CASSPPEASLEQFF,TGTGCCAGCTCACCACCCGAGGCCTCTCTTGAGCAGTTCTTC
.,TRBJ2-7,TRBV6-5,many,CASSYRTGSYEQYF,TGTGCCAGCAGTTACCGAACAGGGTCCTACGAGCAGTACTTC
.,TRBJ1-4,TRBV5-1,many,CASSLGGRAGRNNEKLFF,TGCGCCAGCAGCTTGGGTGGCCGGGCCGGAAGAAATAATGAAAAACTGTTTTTT
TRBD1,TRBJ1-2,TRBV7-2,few,CASSPQRTGRRYGYTF,TGTGCCAGCAGCCCCCAGAGGACAGGCCGTCGTTACGGCTACACCTTC
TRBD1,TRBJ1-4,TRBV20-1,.,CSAPGGDQEKLFF,TGCAGTGCCCCAGGGGGGGATCAGGAAAAACTGTTTTTT
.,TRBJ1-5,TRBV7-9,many,CASSPRGDSNQPQHF,TGTGCCAGCAGCCCCAGGGGTGATAGCAATCAGCCCCAGCATTTT
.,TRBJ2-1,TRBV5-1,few,CASSHGTSNEQFF,TGCGCCAGCAGCCACGGGACATCCAATGAGCAGTTCTTC
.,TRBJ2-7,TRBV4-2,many,CASSLQDSTGAQYF,TGTGCCAGCAGCCTCCAAGACTCCACCGGCGCGCAGTACTTC
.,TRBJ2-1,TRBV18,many,CASSPDVFSYNEQFF,TGTGCCAGCTCACCGGACGTATTTTCCTACAATGAGCAGTTCTTC
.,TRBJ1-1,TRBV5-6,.,CASSLGLTANTEAFF,TGTGCCAGCAGCTTGGGGCTCACGGCGAACACTGAAGCTTTCTTT
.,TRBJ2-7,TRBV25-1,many,CASSAASYEQYF,TGTGCCAGCAGTGCGGCCAGCTACGAGCAGTACTTC
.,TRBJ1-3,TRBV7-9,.,CASKIGSGNTIYF,TGTGCCAGCAAAATAGGCTCTGGAAACACCATATATTTT
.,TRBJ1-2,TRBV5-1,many,CASSLELQSYGYTF,TGCGCCAGCAGCTTGGAATTGCAGTCCTATGGCTACACCTTC
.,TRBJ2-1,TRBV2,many,CASTRENEQFF,TGTGCCAGCACTCGGGAAAATGAGCAGTTCTTC
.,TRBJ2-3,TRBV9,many,CASSVGEGSQYF,TGTGCCAGCAGCGTAGGAGAGGGCTCTCAGTATTTT
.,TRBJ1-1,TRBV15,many,CATISYSWGKWNTEAFF,TGTGCCACCATATCTTATTCTTGGGGGAAATGGAACACTGAAGCTTTCTTT
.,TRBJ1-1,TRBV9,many,CASSVGGVTTEAFF,TGTGCCAGCAGCGTAGGGGGGGTGACCACTGAAGCTTTCTTT
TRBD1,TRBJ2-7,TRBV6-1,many,CASTGGQSYEQYF,TGTGCCAGCACTGGGGGACAGAGCTACGAGCAGTACTTC
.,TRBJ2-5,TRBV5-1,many,CASSWAGFEGETQYF,TGCGCCAGCAGCTGGGCGGGGTTCGAAGGAGAGACCCAGTACTTC
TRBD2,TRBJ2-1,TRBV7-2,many,CASSSSGGPSEQFF,TGTGCCAGCAGCTCAAGCGGGGGCCCGAGTGAGCAGTTCTTC
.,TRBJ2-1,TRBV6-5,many,CASSSPGGPRRVFF,TGTGCCAGCAGTTCCCCCGGGGGACCCAGGAGGGTGTTCTTC
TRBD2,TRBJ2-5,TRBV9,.,CASSVAGGLQETQYF,TGTGCCAGCAGCGTAGCGGGGGGGCTTCAAGAGACCCAGTACTTC
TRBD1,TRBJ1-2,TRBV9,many,CASSVRTGGLGYTF,TGTGCCAGCAGCGTGAGGACAGGGGGTCTTGGCTACACCTTC
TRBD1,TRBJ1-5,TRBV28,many,CASSQKQGTQPQHF,TGTGCCAGCAGTCAAAAACAGGGGACTCAGCCCCAGCATTTT
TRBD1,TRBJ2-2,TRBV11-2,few,CASSLTQGAPNTGELFF,TGTGCCAGCAGCTTGACCCAGGGGGCGCCGAACACCGGGGAGCTGTTTTTT
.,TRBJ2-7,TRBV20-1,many,CSARDGIYEQYF,TGCAGTGCTAGAGATGGGATCTACGAGCAGTACTTC
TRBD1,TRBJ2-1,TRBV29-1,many,CSASGTGVNEQFF,TGCAGCGCCAGCGGGACAGGGGTGAATGAGCAGTTCTTC
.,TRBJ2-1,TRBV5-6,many,CASSEELAEQFF,TGTGCCAGCAGCGAAGAACTGGCTGAGCAGTTCTTC
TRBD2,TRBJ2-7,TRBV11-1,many,CASTSLQRGPYEQYF,TGTGCCAGCACCTCTCTCCAGCGGGGACCCTACGAGCAGTACTTC
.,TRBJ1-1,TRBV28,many,CASSLNAGLGTEAFF,TGTGCCAGCAGTTTGAACGCGGGTCTGGGCACTGAAGCTTTCTTT
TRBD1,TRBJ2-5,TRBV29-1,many,CSVGTGTVQETQYF,TGCAGCGTGGGGACAGGGACAGTCCAAGAGACCCAGTACTTC
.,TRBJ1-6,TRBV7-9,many,CASSLRSGGNSPLHF,TGTGCCAGCAGCTTAAGGTCAGGTGGCAATTCACCCCTCCACTTT
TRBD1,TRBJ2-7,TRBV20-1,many,CSATSGTGAYEQYF,TGCAGTGCTACCTCCGGGACAGGGGCCTACGAGCAGTACTTC
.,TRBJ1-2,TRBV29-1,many,CSVSLGTSNQGYTF,TGCAGCGTTTCCCTCGGGACATCGAATCAGGGCTACACCTTC
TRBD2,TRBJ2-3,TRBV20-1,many,CSARGSSGGITDTQYF,TGCAGTGCTAGAGGCAGTAGCGGGGGTATCACAGATACGCAGTATTTT
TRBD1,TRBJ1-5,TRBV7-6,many,CASSLEQGPNQPQHF,TGTGCCAGCAGCTTAGAACAGGGGCCCAATCAGCCCCAGCATTTT
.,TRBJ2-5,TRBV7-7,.,CASTPGTTQETQYF,TGTGCTAGCACCCCCGGGACAACCCAAGAGACCCAGTACTTC
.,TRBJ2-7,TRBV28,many,CASSFQRTAAGEQYF,TGTGCCAGCAGTTTCCAGAGGACTGCGGCTGGCGAGCAGTACTTC
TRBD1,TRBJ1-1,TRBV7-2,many,CASSLYQGQGTEAFF,TGTGCCAGCAGCTTATATCAGGGACAGGGCACTGAAGCTTTCTTT
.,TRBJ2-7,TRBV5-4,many,CASSPSRVNAFYEQYF,TGTGCCAGCAGCCCATCCAGGGTCAACGCTTTCTACGAGCAGTACTTC
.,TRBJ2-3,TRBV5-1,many,CASSLAPPDTQYF,TGCGCCAGCAGCTTGGCCCCCCCAGATACGCAGTATTTT
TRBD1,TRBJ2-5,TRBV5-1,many,CASSRGGAGKETQYF,TGCGCCAGCAGCAGAGGGGGCGCCGGGAAAGAGACCCAGTACTTC
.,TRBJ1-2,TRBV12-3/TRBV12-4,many,CASSFNRATLPHTF,TGTGCCAGCAGCTTCAACCGGGCCACTCTTCCCCACACCTTC
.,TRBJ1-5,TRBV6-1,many,CASSRNSNQPQHF,TGTGCCAGCAGTCGAAATAGCAATCAGCCCCAGCATTTT
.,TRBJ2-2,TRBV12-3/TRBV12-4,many,CASRRGTGELFF,TGTGCCAGCAGAAGGGGCACCGGGGAGCTGTTTTTT
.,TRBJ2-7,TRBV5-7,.,CASGLGQPYEQYF,TGTGCCAGCGGCCTCGGGCAGCCCTACGAGCAGTACTTC
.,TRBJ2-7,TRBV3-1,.,CASSQVQGYEQYF,TGTGCCAGCAGCCAAGTGCAGGGGTACGAGCAGTACTTC
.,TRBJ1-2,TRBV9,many,CASSPDIGANYGYTF,TGTGCCAGCAGCCCAGACATTGGAGCTAACTATGGCTACACCTTC
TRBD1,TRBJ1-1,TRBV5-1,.,CASSPGGSEAFF,TGCGCCAGCAGCCCAGGGGGATCTGAAGCTTTCTTT
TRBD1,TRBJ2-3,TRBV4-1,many,CASSQDPGQPSLDTQYF,TGCGCCAGCAGCCAAGACCCGGGACAGCCAAGCTTGGATACGCAGTATTTT
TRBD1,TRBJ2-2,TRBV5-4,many,CASSTKDRGNTGELFF,TGTGCCAGCAGCACCAAGGACAGGGGAAACACCGGGGAGCTGTTTTTT
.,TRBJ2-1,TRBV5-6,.,CASSAGGPSYNEQFF,TGTGCCAGCAGCGCCGGGGGCCCCTCCTACAATGAGCAGTTCTTC
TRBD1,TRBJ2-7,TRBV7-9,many,CASSALGQVSYEQYF,TGTGCCAGCAGCGCCCTAGGACAGGTATCATACGAGCAGTACTTC
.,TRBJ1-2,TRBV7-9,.,CASSSPYGYTF,TGTGCCAGCAGTTCACCCTATGGCTACACCTTC